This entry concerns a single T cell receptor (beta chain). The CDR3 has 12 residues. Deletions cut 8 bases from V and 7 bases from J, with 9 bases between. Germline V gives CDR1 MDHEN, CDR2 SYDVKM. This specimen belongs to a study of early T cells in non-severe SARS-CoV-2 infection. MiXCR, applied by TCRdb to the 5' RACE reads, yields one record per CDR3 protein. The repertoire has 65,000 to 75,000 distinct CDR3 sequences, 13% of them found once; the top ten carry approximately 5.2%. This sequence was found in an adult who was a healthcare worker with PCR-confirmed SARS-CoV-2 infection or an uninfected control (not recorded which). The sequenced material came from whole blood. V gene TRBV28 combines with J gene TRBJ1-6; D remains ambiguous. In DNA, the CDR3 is TGTGCCAGCTCCGTTGGGAATTCACCCCTCCACTTT. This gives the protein CASSVGNSPLHF. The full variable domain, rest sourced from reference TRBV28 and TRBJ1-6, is DVKVTQSSRYLVKRTGEKVFLECVQDMDHENMFWYRQDPGLGLRLIYFSYDVKMKEKGDIPEGYSVSREKKERFSLILESASTNQTSMYLCASSVGNSPLHFGNGTRLTVT.